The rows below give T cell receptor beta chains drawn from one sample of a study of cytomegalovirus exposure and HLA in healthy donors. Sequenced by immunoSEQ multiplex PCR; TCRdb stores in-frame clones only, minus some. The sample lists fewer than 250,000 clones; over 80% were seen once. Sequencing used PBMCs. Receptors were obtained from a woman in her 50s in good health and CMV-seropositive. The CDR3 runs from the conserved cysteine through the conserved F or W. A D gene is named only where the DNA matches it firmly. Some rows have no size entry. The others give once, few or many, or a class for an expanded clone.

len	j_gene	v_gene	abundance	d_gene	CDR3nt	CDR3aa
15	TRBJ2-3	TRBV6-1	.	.	TGTGCCAGCAGTGCCGGGACTGCCATCACAGATACGCAGTATTTT	CASSAGTAITDTQYF
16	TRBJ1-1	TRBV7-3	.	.	TGTGCCAGCAGCTTAACGACGCCCGCCGGGATAACTGAAGCTTTCTTT	CASSLTTPAGITEAFF
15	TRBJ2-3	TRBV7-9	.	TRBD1	TGTGCCAGCAGCTTGGGACAGGGGAACACAGATACGCAGTATTTT	CASSLGQGNTDTQYF
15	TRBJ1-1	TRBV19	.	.	TGTGCCAGTAGAGAACAAGGGGGTGAGGACACTGAAGCTTTCTTT	CASREQGGEDTEAFF
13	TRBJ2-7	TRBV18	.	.	TGTGCCAGCTCCTCCTCCGGAGTCTACGAGCAGTACTTC	CASSSSGVYEQYF
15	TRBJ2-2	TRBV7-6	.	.	TGTGCCAGCAGCTTAAGGGGAAGGGACACCGGGGAGCTGTTTTTT	CASSLRGRDTGELFF
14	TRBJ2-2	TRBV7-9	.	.	TGTGCCAGCAGGAACCTCAAGGAGAGCGGGGAGCTGTTTTTT	CASRNLKESGELFF
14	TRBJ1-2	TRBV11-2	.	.	TGTGCCAGCAGCCGAATGACAGGAAACTATGGCTACACCTTC	CASSRMTGNYGYTF
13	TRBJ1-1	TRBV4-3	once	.	TGCGCCAGCAGCCAAGTCCAGGGTACTGAAGCTTTCTTT	CASSQVQGTEAFF
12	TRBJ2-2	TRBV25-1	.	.	TGTGCCAGCAGATCCGGGTCCGGGGAGCTGTTTTTT	CASRSGSGELFF
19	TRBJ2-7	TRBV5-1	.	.	TGCGCCAGCAGCCCCGTGGGGGGACCGGTCACCACCGACTCCTACGAGCAGTACTTC	CASSPVGGPVTTDSYEQYF
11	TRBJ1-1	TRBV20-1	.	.	TGCAGTAAAACAGGGAGCACTGAAGCTTTCTTT	CSKTGSTEAFF
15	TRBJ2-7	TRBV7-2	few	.	TGTGCCAGCAGCTTAGTGTTCGTATCTTCCTACGAGCAGTACTTC	CASSLVFVSSYEQYF
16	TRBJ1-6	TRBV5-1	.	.	TGCGCCAGCAGCTTGGAAGGGGCAGTTAATAATTCACCCCTCCACTTT	CASSLEGAVNNSPLHF
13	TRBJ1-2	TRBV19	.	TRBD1	TGTGCCAGTTATGGACAGGTGGACTATGGCTACACCTTC	CASYGQVDYGYTF
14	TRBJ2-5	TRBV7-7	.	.	TGTGCCAGCAGCCCCTCTTCGAGCGGAGAGACCCAGTACTTC	CASSPSSSGETQYF
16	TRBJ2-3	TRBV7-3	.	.	TGTGCCAGCAGCTTAACGTCCCGGGGGTCCACAGATACGCAGTATTTT	CASSLTSRGSTDTQYF
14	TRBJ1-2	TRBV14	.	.	TGTGCCAGCAGCCAAGTCTCGGGGAGCTATGGCTACACCTTC	CASSQVSGSYGYTF
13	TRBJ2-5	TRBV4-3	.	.	TGCGCCAGCAGCCTTGGGACATTAGAGACCCAGTACTTC	CASSLGTLETQYF
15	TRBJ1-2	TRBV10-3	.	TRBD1	TGTGCCATCAGTCCTTATGGGTTCGGACAGGCTGGCTACACCTTC	CAISPYGFGQAGYTF
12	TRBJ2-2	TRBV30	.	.	TGTGCCCTCCCACGCGGGACCGGGGAGCTGTTTTTT	CALPRGTGELFF
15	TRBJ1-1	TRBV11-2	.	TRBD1	TGTGCCAGCAGCTTGGTGGGCAGGGGGTACACTGAAGCTTTCTTT	CASSLVGRGYTEAFF
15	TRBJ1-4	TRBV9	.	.	TGTGCCAGCAGCGTAGCCCCTAGGGCGGGGGAAAAACTGTTTTTT	CASSVAPRAGEKLFF
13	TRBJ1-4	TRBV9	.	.	TGTGCCAGCAGCGTACTCACGGCGGGGAAACTGTTTTTT	CASSVLTAGKLFF
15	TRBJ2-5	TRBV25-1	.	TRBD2	TGTGCCAGCAGTGAAGCGGCGGGGGGTCAAGAGACCCAGTACTTC	CASSEAAGGQETQYF
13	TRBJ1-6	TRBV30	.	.	TGTGCCTGCCCCTACAGGGATAATTCACCCCTCCACTTT	CACPYRDNSPLHF
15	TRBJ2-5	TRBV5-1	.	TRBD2	TGCGCCAGCAGCTTGGTCAGCGGGGGCGACAAGACCCAGTACTTC	CASSLVSGGDKTQYF
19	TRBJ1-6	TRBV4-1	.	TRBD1	TGCGCCAGCAGCCAAGAGCCGTTGACTAGGACAGGCCATAATTCACCCCTCCACTTT	CASSQEPLTRTGHNSPLHF
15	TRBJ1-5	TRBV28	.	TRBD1	TGTGCCAGCAGCTCCCCCGGGACAGGGAGTCAGCCCCAGCATTTT	CASSSPGTGSQPQHF
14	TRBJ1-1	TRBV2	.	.	TGTGCCAGCAGGAGGACTGACCTGAACACTGAAGCTTTCTTT	CASRRTDLNTEAFF
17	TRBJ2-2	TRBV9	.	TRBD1	TGTGCCAGCAGCGCCCAGGGACAGGGGGCGCGGGGCGGGGAGCTGTTTTTT	CASSAQGQGARGGELFF
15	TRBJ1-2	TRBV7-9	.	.	TGTGCCAGCAGCTTAGACCGGGGGTCGACCTATGGCTACACCTTC	CASSLDRGSTYGYTF
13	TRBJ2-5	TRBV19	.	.	TGTGCCAGTAGTTCGGACAGACCGGAGACCCAGTACTTC	CASSSDRPETQYF
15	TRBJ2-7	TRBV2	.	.	TGTGCCAGCTGCTTAGGTGCGGGGCTGACCTACGAGCAGTACTTC	CASCLGAGLTYEQYF
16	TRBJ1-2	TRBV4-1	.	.	TGCGCCAGCAGCCAAGACGGGGGGGGTCTTAACTATGGCTACACCTTC	CASSQDGGGLNYGYTF
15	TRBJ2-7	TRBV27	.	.	TGTGCCAGCAGTTTTGTCGGCAGTCCAGGATACGAGCAGTACTTC	CASSFVGSPGYEQYF
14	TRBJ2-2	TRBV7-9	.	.	TGTGCCAGCAGCTTGGACTCACGCACCGGGGAGCTGTTTTTT	CASSLDSRTGELFF